This T cell receptor beta chain was sequenced in a study of blood T cell repertoires in COVID-19. Study-level information: The United States, Italy and Spain supplied acute and convalescent COVID-19 samples. T cells, B-cell-depleted T cells, or PBMCs provided the cDNA or gDNA that served as material.

Original data processing: Reference gene primer amplification in the assay estimated nucleated cell counts. The protocol was immunoSEQ multiplex PCR, while the TCRdb copy is restricted to in-frame clones and leaves out a portion. V and J calls plus clone size are reproduced from that table; the DNA served to infer D and trimming. The repertoire includes roughly 200,000 clones, around nine tenths of them detected once, and 3% to 3.5% sits in the top ten. The CDR3 consists of 13 residues. Looked up from germline, CDR1 is SGHAT and CDR2 is FQNNGV. V was clipped by 5 bases and J by 2 bases, with 8 bases between them.

This sequence originates from a man between 60 and 75 years old with acute or convalescent COVID-19. Sequenced input: peripheral blood. This rearrangement joins TRBV11-2 to TRBJ2-3, with D possibly matching TRBD2 (6 bases). The CDR3 loop is CASSPLATDTQYF. CDR3 nucleotide sequence: TGTGCCAGCAGCCCACTAGCCACAGATACGCAGTATTTT. Complete variable domain (other parts from reference TRBV11-2 and TRBJ2-3): EAGVAQSPRYKIIEKRQSVAFWCNPISGHATLYWYQQILGQGPKLLIQFQNNGVVDDSQLPKDRFSAERLKGVDSTLKIQPAKLEDSAVYLCASSPLATDTQYFGPGTRLTVL.